This T cell receptor (beta chain) appears in the sequencing data of a study of blood T cell repertoires in COVID-19. Overall study: The United States, Italy and Spain supplied acute and convalescent COVID-19 samples.

V lost 0 bases, J lost 3 bases, and 8 bases stayed unmatched. The germline V gene encodes CDR1 SGDLS and CDR2 YYNGEE. The CDR3 is 16 amino acids. Here immunoSEQ multiplex PCR was the method, and the copy in TCRdb shows in-frame clones only, minus some. The repertoire includes some 350,000 clones, more than 80% of them detected once, and approximately 1% sits in the top ten. Cohort placement rested on clinical history that participants reported themselves. The sequencing sample was made of PBMCs or T cells enriched from blood (not recorded which). This clonotype was obtained from a man younger than 35 who had recovered from COVID-19. The chain carries TRBV9 and TRBJ2-7, with 8 positions matching TRBD1. In nucleotides, the CDR3 is TGTGCCAGCAGCGTAGCTGATAGGACAGGGATCTACGAGCAGTACTTC. Protein sequence: CASSVADRTGIYEQYF.